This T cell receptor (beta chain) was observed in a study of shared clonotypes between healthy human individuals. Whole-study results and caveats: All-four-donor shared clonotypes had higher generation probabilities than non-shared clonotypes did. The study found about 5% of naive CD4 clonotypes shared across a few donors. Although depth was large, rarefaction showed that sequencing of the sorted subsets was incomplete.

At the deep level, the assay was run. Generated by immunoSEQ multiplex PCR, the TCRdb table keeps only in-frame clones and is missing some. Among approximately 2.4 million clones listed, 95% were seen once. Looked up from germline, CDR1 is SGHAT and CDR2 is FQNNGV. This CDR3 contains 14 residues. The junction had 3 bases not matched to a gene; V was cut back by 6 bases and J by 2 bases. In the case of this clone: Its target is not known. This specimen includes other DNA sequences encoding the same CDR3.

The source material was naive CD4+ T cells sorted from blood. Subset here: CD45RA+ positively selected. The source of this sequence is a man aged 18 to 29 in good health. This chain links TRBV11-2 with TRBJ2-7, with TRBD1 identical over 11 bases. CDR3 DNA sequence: TGTGCCAGCAGTTTGGGACAGGGGGCCTACGAGCAGTACTTC. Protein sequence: CASSLGQGAYEQYF.